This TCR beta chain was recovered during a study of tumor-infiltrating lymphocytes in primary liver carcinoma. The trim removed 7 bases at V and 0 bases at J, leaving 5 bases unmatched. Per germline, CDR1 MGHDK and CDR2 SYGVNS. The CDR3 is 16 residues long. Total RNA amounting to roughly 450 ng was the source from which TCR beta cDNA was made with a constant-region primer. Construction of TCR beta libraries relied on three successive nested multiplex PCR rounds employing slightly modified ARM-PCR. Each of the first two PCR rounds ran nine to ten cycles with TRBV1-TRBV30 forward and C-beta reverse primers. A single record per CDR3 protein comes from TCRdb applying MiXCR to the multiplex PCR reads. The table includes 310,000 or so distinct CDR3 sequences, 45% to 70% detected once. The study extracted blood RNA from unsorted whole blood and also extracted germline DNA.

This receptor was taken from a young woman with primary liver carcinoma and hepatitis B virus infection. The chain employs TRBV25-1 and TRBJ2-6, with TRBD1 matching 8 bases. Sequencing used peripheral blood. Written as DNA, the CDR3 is TGTGCCAGCATACAGGGGGTATCCTCTGGGGCCAACGTCCTGACTTTC. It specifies CASIQGVSSGANVLTF.